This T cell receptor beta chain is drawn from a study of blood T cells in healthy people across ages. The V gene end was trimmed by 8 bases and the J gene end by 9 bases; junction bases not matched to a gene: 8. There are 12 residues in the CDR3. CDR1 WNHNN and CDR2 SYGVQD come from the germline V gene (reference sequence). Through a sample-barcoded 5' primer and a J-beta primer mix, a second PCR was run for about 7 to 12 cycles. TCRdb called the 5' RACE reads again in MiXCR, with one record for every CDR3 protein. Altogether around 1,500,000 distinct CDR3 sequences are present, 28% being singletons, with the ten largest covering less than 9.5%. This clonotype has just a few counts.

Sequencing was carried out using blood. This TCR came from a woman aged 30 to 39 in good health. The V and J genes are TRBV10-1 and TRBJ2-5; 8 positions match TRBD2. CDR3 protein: CASGPTRGAQYF. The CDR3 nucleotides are TGCGCCAGCGGGCCTACGCGGGGGGCCCAGTACTTC.